This TCR beta chain originates from a study of T-cell reconstitution after alpha-beta-depleted transplantation in children. General study results and limits: The study traced high day-60 TCRbeta diversity in some patients to surviving recipient T cells and thymic progenitors. Among T cells one year after transplant, newly produced cells accounted for most counts and diversity.

Unmatched junction bases numbered 2, after V lost 8 bases and J lost 7 bases. This CDR3 contains 12 residues. A TCRbeta library incorporating unique molecular identifiers was prepared. TCRdb reprocessed the PCR reads with MiXCR, giving one entry per CDR3 protein. The repertoire consists of about 980,000 distinct CDR3 sequences, with around 30% occurring once and the leading ten covering roughly 28%. With regard to this clonotype: Its antigen is not identified.

This clonotype originated in a boy less than two years old who had a stem cell transplant for SCID, so the T cells may come from the graft donor. The sample was PBMCs, mostly from graft donor cells, taken 360 days after TCRalphabeta/CD19-depleted stem cell transplant. The chain couples TRBV12-3 or TRBV12-4 to TRBJ1-4, with 9 bases identical to TRBD1. The CDR3, as DNA: TGTGCCAGCGGACAGGGGCCTGAAAAACTGTTTTTT. The encoded protein is CASGQGPEKLFF.